These 32 T cell receptor beta chains came from one sample sequenced in a study of T cells in Graves' hyperthyroidism and ophthalmopathy. It was RNA transcripts that yielded the amplified TCR beta CDR3 regions. The HTBI primer set drove a first-round RT-PCR of the TCR CDR3. TCRdb passed the multiplex PCR reads through MiXCR, listing each CDR3 protein once. The sample holds nearly 750,000 distinct CDR3 sequences, around a third seen once. Source material: blood. The receptors here all came from a woman aged 40 to 50 with Graves' hyperthyroidism.

This clonotype was seen repeatedly, ten times or more. The rearrangement uses TRBV29-1 and TRBJ2-7; 7 nucleotides match TRBD1. V lost 7 bases to trimming and J lost 6 bases; unmatched junction nucleotides: 12. The CDR3 is 13 residues long. The germline V gene has CDR1 SQVTM and CDR2 ANQGSEA. CDR3 protein: CSALKSTGAEQYF. The CDR3 region has the DNA TGCAGCGCCCTGAAATCCACAGGGGCCGAGCAGTACTTC.

The chain has TRBV20-1 and TRBJ2-7, with 9 bases lining up with TRBD1. CDR1 DFQATT and CDR2 SNEGSKA come from the germline V gene (reference sequence). The CDR3 length is 14 residues. J gave up 4 bases and V 5 bases, and 9 bases lay outside the gene matches. CDR3 region: CSAHPGQGGYEQYF. Here the CDR3 DNA reads TGCAGTGCTCACCCGGGACAGGGAGGTTACGAGCAGTACTTC.

The chain joins TRBV10-3 to TRBJ1-3; 7 bases align to TRBD1. V lost 4 bases and J lost 4; bases outside the gene matches: 13. Germline CDR1 and CDR2: ENHRY and SYGVKD. The CDR3 covers 17 residues. In nucleotides, the CDR3 is TGTGCCATCAGTGCCAACCCGGGACAGTTGGGCGGAAACACCATATATTTT. Its protein product is CAISANPGQLGGNTIYF.

This clonotype was observed many times. CDR3 DNA sequence: TGTGCCAGCAGGTGGGGACAGGGCGATCCTTCACCCCTCCACTTT. This gives the protein CASRWGQGDPSPLHF. V is TRBV7-9 and J is TRBJ1-6; TRBD1 aligns across 9 bases. Per the germline V gene, CDR1 is SEHNR and CDR2 is FQNEAQ (reference sequence). The junction had 9 bases not matched to a gene; V was cut back by 6 bases and J by 9 bases. CDR3 length equals 15 residues.

The sample holds a few counts of this clonotype. The gene calls are TRBV7-3 and TRBJ2-3; the match to TRBD2 covers 9 bases. V trimming: 9 bases; J trimming: 4 bases; junction bases outside the gene matches: 2. CDR1 SGHTA and CDR2 FQGTGA come from the germline V gene. CDR3 length: 12 residues. CDR3 sequence reads: CASSGGADTQYF. The CDR3 bases are TGTGCCAGTAGCGGGGGCGCAGATACGCAGTATTTT.

The table lists this clonotype with a few counts. The chain employs TRBV5-4 and TRBJ2-6; 9 bases align to TRBD1. J was trimmed by 2 bases and V by 4 bases; bases with no gene match: 13. Per germline, CDR1 SGHNT and CDR2 YYREEE (reference sequence). The CDR3 is made up of 19 amino acids. CDR3 residues: CASSHGQGRGLTGANVLTF. CDR3 sequence (DNA): TGTGCCAGCAGCCACGGACAGGGGAGGGGTCTGACTGGGGCCAACGTCCTGACTTTC.

On this clonotype: Just one base apart from a much larger clone, this may be a read error. The chain couples TRBV12-3 or TRBV12-4 to TRBJ1-1, with 10 nucleotides matching TRBD1. Trimming removed 6 bases from V and 4 bases from J; junction bases left unmatched: 8. This CDR3 spans 15 amino acids. CDR3 protein: CASSPGQGMSTEAFF. Written as DNA, the CDR3 is TGTGCCAGCAGCCCGGGACAGGGGATGAGCACTGAAGCTTTCTTT.

The rearrangement joins TRBV7-3 to TRBJ1-6, with D possibly TRBD1 on 6 matching bases. Germline loops: CDR1 SGHTA, CDR2 FQGTGA. Trimming took off 2 bases at V and 7 bases at J, with 15 bases between the two ends. The CDR3 runs 16 residues. CDR3 protein: CASSLHRTDPNSPLHF. DNA for the CDR3: TGTGCCAGCAGCTTACACCGGACAGACCCCAATTCACCCCTCCACTTT.

A single count supports this clonotype. This clone may be a read error of a much larger clone one base away. Likely a read error: the CDR3 ends without its conserved phenylalanine or tryptophan. The CDR3 nucleotides are TGTGCCAGCAGCGAGGGACAGGGAAACTATGGCTACACCCTC. Its translation is CASSEGQGNYGYTL. V is TRBV9 and J is TRBJ1-2; 9 nucleotides line up with TRBD1. The CDR3 is 14 amino acids. Looked up from germline, CDR1 is SGDLS and CDR2 is YYNGEE. V was clipped by 3 bases and J by 2 bases; unmatched bases: 2.

The rearrangement links TRBV4-3 to TRBJ1-2; 8 bases match TRBD1. The V gene's germline CDR1 is LGHNA and CDR2 YSLEER. V shed 0 bases, J shed 3 bases, and the junction held 9 bases outside the gene matches. The CDR3 runs to 17 residues. The CDR3 loop reads CASSQEGAGQGYYGYTF. The DNA for the CDR3 is TGCGCCAGCAGCCAAGAGGGGGCAGGACAGGGATACTATGGCTACACCTTC.

This sequence joins TRBV19 and TRBJ2-7; 8 positions agree with TRBD1. The CDR3 is 14 amino acids. Looked up from germline, CDR1 is LNHDA and CDR2 is SQIVND (reference sequence). With V trimmed by 8 bases and J by 1 base, 7 bases remained unmatched. CDR3 amino acids: CASRGQGPSYEQYF. The DNA for the CDR3 is TGTGCCAGTCGAGGACAGGGACCATCCTACGAGCAGTACTTC.

This clonotype occurred many times. CDR3 amino acids: CASSPYRDSEAFF. CDR3 nucleotide sequence: TGTGCCAGCAGTCCTTACCGGGACAGTGAAGCTTTCTTT. This chain connects TRBV12-3 or TRBV12-4 to TRBJ1-1, with 7 bases lining up with TRBD1. CDR3 size: 13 residues. The J segment lost 7 bases and the V segment lost 5 bases, leaving 7 bases of the junction unmatched.

This clonotype turned up a few times. The chain joins TRBV4-3 to TRBJ2-7; D is tentatively TRBD1 or TRBD2 (5 bases each). V lost 3 bases to trimming and J lost 7 bases, with 16 bases between them. The germline CDR1 and CDR2 sequences are LGHNA and YSLEER. The CDR3 spans 14 residues. The CDR3 region has the DNA TGCGCCAGCAGCCAGGAGGACGGGGCAAATGAGCAGTACTTC. It is translated as CASSQEDGANEQYF.

The chain recombines TRBV6-5 with TRBJ1-1; 7 bases line up with TRBD1. Per the germline V gene, CDR1 is MNHEY and CDR2 is SVGAGI. The CDR3 sequence is 13 residues long. The ends lost 2 bases at V and 6 bases at J; junction bases unmatched: 3. The CDR3: CASSYTQGAEAFF. The CDR3 DNA follows: TGTGCCAGCAGTTACACTCAGGGGGCTGAAGCTTTCTTT.

This clonotype was observed a few times. The J gene is TRBJ1-2, the V gene TRBV6-5, with 10 bases identical to TRBD1. The CDR3 extends over 12 amino acids. Losses at the gene ends were 11 bases for V and 6 bases for J; bases not matched to a gene: 6. Germline CDR1 is MNHEY and CDR2 is SVGAGI. Here the CDR3 DNA reads TGTGCCTCCCGGGACAGGGGACATGGCTACACCTTC. Translating it yields CASRDRGHGYTF.

For this clonotype: A read error is likely, as this CDR3 ends without the conserved phenylalanine or tryptophan. V is TRBV10-3 and J is TRBJ2-7; D possibly corresponds to TRBD1 (6 bases). This CDR3 is 15 amino acids long. Germline V lookup: CDR1 ENHRY, CDR2 SYGVKD. The CDR3 protein is CASSYGTGQVYEQYS. The CDR3 DNA follows: TGTGCCAGCAGTTACGGTACAGGGCAGGTCTACGAGCAGTACTCC.

This clonotype was seen only a few times. The chain uses TRBV10-1 and TRBJ2-3; tentative D call: TRBD2 (7 bases). Germline V gene lookup returns CDR1 WNHNN and CDR2 SYGVQD (reference sequence). The CDR3 contains 15 residues. The ends were cut back, 0 bases at V and 4 bases at J, with 11 bases in the middle. CDR3 bases: TGCGCCAGCAGTGAGTCGGGGGGGCCCCCAGATACGCAGTATTTT. It specifies CASSESGGPPDTQYF.

There are many counts of this clonotype. CDR3 sequence: CSARDFGLSNQPQHF. As DNA, the CDR3 is TGCAGTGCTAGAGATTTCGGACTCAGCAATCAGCCCCAGCATTTT. The chain carries TRBV20-1 and TRBJ1-5; D gene ambiguous. Germline CDR1 DFQATT, CDR2 SNEGSKA (reference sequence). V gave up 0 bases and J gave up 1 base, with 10 bases separating them. This CDR3 has 15 residues.

The rearrangement uses TRBV6-5 and TRBJ2-2; 9 bases agree with TRBD2. CDR3 length: 15 amino acids. Trimming took 7 bases from V and 0 from J; bases not matched to a gene: 3. CDR1 is MNHEY, CDR2 SVGAGI, per germline. This CDR3 is CASTRLAANTGELFF. For the CDR3, the DNA is TGTGCCAGCACCAGACTAGCGGCGAACACCGGGGAGCTGTTTTTT.

The rearrangement links TRBV2 to TRBJ1-5, with D possibly matching TRBD1 (5 bases). Trimming removed 3 bases at V and 6 bases at J, with 15 bases between. CDR1 and CDR2 (germline): SNHLY, FYNNEI. The CDR3 totals 15 residues. CDR3 loop: CASSDRPRGAQPQHF. CDR3 nucleotides: TGTGCCAGCAGTGATCGTCCGAGAGGGGCTCAGCCCCAGCATTTT.

This clonotype was seen at least ten times. The chain links TRBV5-1 to TRBJ1-1; D is uncertain. V was pared by 3 bases and J by 1 base, with 7 bases between. CDR3 length equals 13 residues. The V gene's germline CDR1 is SGHRS and CDR2 YFSETQ. Written as DNA, the CDR3 is TGCGCCAGCAGCTCGGAAACGAACACTGAAGCTTTCTTT. This gives the protein CASSSETNTEAFF.

The chain couples TRBV14 to TRBJ1-3; 9 bases map to TRBD1. This CDR3 has 19 residues. From germline, CDR1 is SGHDN and CDR2 FVKESK. V gave up 4 bases and J gave up 1 base; unmatched junction bases: 14. The CDR3 reads CASSLDRGTTHRSGNTIYF. The CDR3, as DNA: TGTGCCAGCAGCCTCGACAGGGGGACGACACATCGATCTGGAAACACCATATATTTT.

The sample holds many counts of this clonotype. V is TRBV7-9 and J is TRBJ2-5; the D is unclear. There are 14 residues in the CDR3. Between the trimmed V and J ends, which lost 1 base and 5 bases, there was a span of 11 bases. Germline-derived CDR1 and CDR2 are SEHNR and FQNEAQ (reference sequence). The DNA of the CDR3 is TGTGCCAGCAGCTTAGGGCCCCCGGTCGAGACCCAGTACTTC. As protein: CASSLGPPVETQYF.

The V call is TRBV7-2, the J call TRBJ2-3; the match to TRBD2 covers 10 bases. This CDR3 comprises 16 residues. Trimming at V came to 4 bases and at J to 5 bases, leaving 9 bases not matched to a gene. Germline CDR1 SGHTA, CDR2 FQGNSA. CDR3 nucleotide sequence: TGTGCCAGCAGCTACCGAACTAGCGGGGAAGGAGATACGCAGTATTTT. This codes for CASSYRTSGEGDTQYF.

This clonotype was counted between two and nine times. The chain carries TRBV25-1 and TRBJ2-7; 7 bases line up with TRBD1. Germline lookup yields CDR1 MGHDK and CDR2 SYGVNS. Trimming at V came to 5 bases and at J to 3 bases, leaving 4 bases not matched to a gene. CDR3 length: 13 amino acids. CDR3 DNA: TGTGCCAGCAGTACCGGGACAGACTACGAGCAGTACTTC. It codes for CASSTGTDYEQYF.

In this sample, this clonotype turned up a few times. The J gene is TRBJ2-5, the V gene TRBV27; 7 bases are shared with TRBD2. From germline, CDR1 is MNHEY and CDR2 SMNVEV (reference sequence). After removal of 5 bases from V and 5 bases from J, the junction contained 11 bases not matched to a gene. The length of the CDR3 is 15 residues. CDR3 coding DNA: TGTGCCAGCAGTCCGGGAGGAGGGTCTTGGGAGACCCAGTACTTC. Protein: CASSPGGGSWETQYF.

J is TRBJ2-5 and V is TRBV12-3 or TRBV12-4; tentatively, D is TRBD1 (6 bases). The CDR3 runs 18 residues. The V end lost 6 bases, the J end lost 6 bases, and 29 bases lay between the germline ends. The chain's CDR3 is CASSLEAPLGDTRKTQYF. CDR3 bases: TGTGCCAGCAGCCTAGAAGCCCCGCTGGGGGACACGAGAAAGACCCAGTACTTC.

V usage is TRBV27 and J usage is TRBJ2-5; possibly TRBD1 for D (5 bases). The CDR3 covers 15 residues. Germline-derived CDR1 and CDR2 are MNHEY and SMNVEV (reference sequence). The V end was cut by 0 bases, the J end by 5 bases, with 13 bases between. The CDR3 DNA is TGTGCCAGCAGTTTATCCCCCCAGGGCCGGGAGACCCAGTACTTC. Its translation: CASSLSPQGRETQYF.

This chain links TRBV7-3 with TRBJ2-7; tentative D call: TRBD1 (6 bases). Gene TRBJ2-1 matches the end of the DNA better, so the J call may be wrong. CDR1 and CDR2 (germline): SGHTA, FQGTGA. The CDR3 has 13 residues. The CDR3 region has the DNA TGTGCCAGCAGCTTAATACAGGGCGGTGAGCAGTTCTTC. Translation gives CASSLIQGGEQFF.

This clonotype came up many times. The chain employs TRBV7-3 and TRBJ1-2, with D unresolved. There are 17 residues in the CDR3. V lost 0 bases and J lost 4, with 18 bases in between. CDR1 is SGHTA and CDR2 is FQGTGA in the germline V gene. The chain's CDR3 is CASSLTRLGPSGYGYTF. The CDR3 DNA reads as TGTGCCAGCAGCTTAACGAGGCTGGGCCCGAGTGGCTATGGCTACACCTTC.

This clonotype was seen repeatedly, ten times or more. At one end, the junction sequence differs from germline, possibly due to a read error. The CDR3 DNA follows: TGTGCCAGCAGTATCTCGGGGAACACTGAAGCTTTCTTT. This sequence encodes CASSISGNTEAFF. The chain is built from TRBV19 and TRBJ1-1, with D unresolved. The CDR3 is 13 amino acids. In germline, CDR1 is LNHDA, CDR2 SQIVND (reference sequence).

This clonotype was seen a few times. This rearrangement joins TRBV12-3 or TRBV12-4 to TRBJ2-5, with D possibly TRBD2 on 5 matching bases. V lost 1 base to trimming and J lost 2 bases, with 11 bases between them. The CDR3 consists of 15 residues. CDR3 sequence reads: CASSLGASRQETQYF. The CDR3 nucleotides are TGTGCCAGCAGTTTAGGGGCTAGCAGACAAGAGACCCAGTACTTC.